This T cell receptor (beta chain) was identified during a study of patients with pleural tuberculosis. TCRdb redid the calling of the reads with MiXCR, one entry per CDR3 protein. The repertoire consists of 45,000 to 60,000 distinct CDR3 sequences, with less than 9.5% occurring once and the leading ten covering under 20%. Deletions cut 4 bases from V and 13 bases from J, with 17 bases between. Germline CDR1 reads SQVTM; CDR2 reads ANQGSEA. The CDR3 covers 12 residues. The source of this sequence is a human donor with pleural tuberculosis. The chain carries TRBV29-1 and TRBJ2-1, with D maybe TRBD1 (6 bases). The DNA of the CDR3 is TGCAGCGTTGGGGGGCAGAACTCCATTCAGTTCTTC. As protein: CSVGGQNSIQFF.